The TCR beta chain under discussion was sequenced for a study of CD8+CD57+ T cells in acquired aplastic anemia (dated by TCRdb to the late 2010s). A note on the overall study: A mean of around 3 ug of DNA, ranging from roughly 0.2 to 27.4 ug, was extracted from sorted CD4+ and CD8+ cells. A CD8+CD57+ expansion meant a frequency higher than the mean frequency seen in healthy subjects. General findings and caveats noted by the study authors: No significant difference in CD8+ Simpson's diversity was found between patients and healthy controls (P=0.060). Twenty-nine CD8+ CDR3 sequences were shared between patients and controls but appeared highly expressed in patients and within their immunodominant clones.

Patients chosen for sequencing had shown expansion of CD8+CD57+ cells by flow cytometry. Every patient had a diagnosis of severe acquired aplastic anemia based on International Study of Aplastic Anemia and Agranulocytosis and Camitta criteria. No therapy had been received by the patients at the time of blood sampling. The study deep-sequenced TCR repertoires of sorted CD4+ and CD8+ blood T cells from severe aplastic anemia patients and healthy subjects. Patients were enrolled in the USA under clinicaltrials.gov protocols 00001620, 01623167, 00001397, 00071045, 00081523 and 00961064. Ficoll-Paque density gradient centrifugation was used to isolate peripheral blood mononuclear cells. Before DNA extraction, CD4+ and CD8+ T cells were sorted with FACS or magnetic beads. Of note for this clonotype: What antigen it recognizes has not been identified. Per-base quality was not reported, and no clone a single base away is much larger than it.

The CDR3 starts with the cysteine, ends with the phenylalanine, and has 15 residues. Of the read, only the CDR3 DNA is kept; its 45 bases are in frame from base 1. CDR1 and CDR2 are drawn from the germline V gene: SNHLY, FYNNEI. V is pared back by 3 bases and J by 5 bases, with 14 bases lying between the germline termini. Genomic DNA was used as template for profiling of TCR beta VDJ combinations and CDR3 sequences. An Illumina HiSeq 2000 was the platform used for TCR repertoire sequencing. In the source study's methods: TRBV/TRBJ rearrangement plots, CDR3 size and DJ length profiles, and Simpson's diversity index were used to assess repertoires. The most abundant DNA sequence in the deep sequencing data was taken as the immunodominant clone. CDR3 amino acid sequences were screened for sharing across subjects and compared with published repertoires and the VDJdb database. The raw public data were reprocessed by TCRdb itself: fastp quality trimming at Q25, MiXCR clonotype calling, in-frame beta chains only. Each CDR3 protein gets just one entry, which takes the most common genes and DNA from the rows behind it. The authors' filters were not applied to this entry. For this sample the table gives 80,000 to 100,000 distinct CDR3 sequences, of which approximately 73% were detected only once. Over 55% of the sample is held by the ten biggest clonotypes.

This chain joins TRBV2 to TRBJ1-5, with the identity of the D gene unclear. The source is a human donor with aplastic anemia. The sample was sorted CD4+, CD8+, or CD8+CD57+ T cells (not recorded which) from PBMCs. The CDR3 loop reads CASSEGREGDQPQHF. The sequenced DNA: TGTGCCAGCAGTGAGGGTAGGGAGGGAGATCAGCCCCAGCATTTT.